This is a list of T cell receptor beta chains from one sample in a study of blood T cell repertoires in COVID-19. Generated by immunoSEQ multiplex PCR, the TCRdb table keeps only in-frame clones and is missing some. The table includes 250,000 to 350,000 clones, 80% to 90% detected once. Sequenced material: peripheral blood. These receptors all stem from a woman in her 50s with acute or convalescent COVID-19. Both conserved end residues are part of each CDR3. A D gene is named only where the DNA matches it firmly. Rows give clone size only sometimes, using once, few, many, or a class for an expanded clone.

>NA|TRBD1|TRBV2|TRBJ2-3
TGTGCCAGCAGTGAAGAAGGGCAGGGGGCAGATACGCAGTATTTT
CASSEEGQGADTQYF
>NA|TRBD1|TRBV30|TRBJ2-1
TGTGCCTGGAATCGAGACAGGGACATTTACAATGAGCAGTTCTTC
CAWNRDRDIYNEQFF
>NA|TRBD1|TRBV27|TRBJ1-2
TGTGCCAGCAGTCCGACCGGGACAGGGTCTTCCGGCTACACCTTC
CASSPTGTGSSGYTF
>NA|NA|TRBV2|TRBJ1-2
TGTGCCAGCAGTGAGAACCGACTGAGCTATGGCTACACCTTC
CASSENRLSYGYTF
>NA|TRBD2|TRBV2|TRBJ2-3
TGTGCCAGCAGTGCATGGGGAGGGGGCACAGATACGCAGTATTTT
CASSAWGGGTDTQYF
>NA|NA|TRBV2|TRBJ2-7
TGTGCCAGCAGTCGATTCGGGGTGTACGAGCAGTACTTC
CASSRFGVYEQYF
>NA|NA|TRBV4-1|TRBJ2-3
TGCGCCAGCAGCACAGCGGATCGCACAGATACGCAGTATTTT
CASSTADRTDTQYF
>few|TRBD1|TRBV4-1|TRBJ1-1
TGCGCCAGCAGCCAAGGGACAGGGGGGTACACTGAAGCTTTCTTT
CASSQGTGGYTEAFF
>NA|NA|TRBV19|TRBJ1-1
TGTGCCAGTGAGCAGGGGAACACTGAAGCTTTCTTT
CASEQGNTEAFF
>few|TRBD1|TRBV7-2|TRBJ1-2
TGTGCCAGCAGCGCCTGGACAGGGCCTGGCTACACCTTC
CASSAWTGPGYTF
>NA|TRBD1|TRBV2|TRBJ1-2
TGTGCCAGCAAAAGGACAGGCTTCTATGGCTACACCTTC
CASKRTGFYGYTF
>few|NA|TRBV6-5|TRBJ1-2
TGTGCCAGCAGTTACGACAGTCTCAACTATGGCTACACCTTC
CASSYDSLNYGYTF
>NA|TRBD1|TRBV9|TRBJ1-2
TGTGCCAGCAGCCCTGGGCAGGGGGCCTCCCACCTCTATGGCTACACCTTC
CASSPGQGASHLYGYTF
>NA|TRBD1|TRBV19|TRBJ1-2
TGTGCCAGTAATTTGCGACAGGGTAACTATGGCTACACCTTC
CASNLRQGNYGYTF
>NA|NA|TRBV4-2|TRBJ2-3
TGTGCCAGCAGCCAAGAGGTGGAGGAAGACTCTGAGGGGGCAGATACGCAGTATTTT
CASSQEVEEDSEGADTQYF
>NA|NA|TRBV5-1|TRBJ1-1
TGCGCCAGCAGCTTGGGACCGATTTCGGGCACTGAAGCTTTCTTT
CASSLGPISGTEAFF
>NA|TRBD1|TRBV9|TRBJ2-2
TGTGCCAGCAGCGGGCTTCAGGGGGTGTTCGGGGAGCTGTTTTTT
CASSGLQGVFGELFF
>NA|TRBD1|TRBV11-3|TRBJ2-5
TGTGCCAGCAGCCCCGGACCGGGACAGGGGGGGTCAGAGACCCAGTACTTC
CASSPGPGQGGSETQYF
>NA|NA|TRBV18|TRBJ1-5
TGTGCCAGCTCACCACAAACTGACACGAATCAGCCCCAGCATTTT
CASSPQTDTNQPQHF
>NA|NA|TRBV7-6|TRBJ2-2
TGTGCCAGCAGCCTGGGCCACACCGGGGAGCTGTTTTTT
CASSLGHTGELFF
>NA|TRBD2|TRBV5-1|TRBJ2-3
TGCGCCAGCAGGAAACTAGCGGGAACAGATACGCAGTATTTT
CASRKLAGTDTQYF
>NA|NA|TRBV7-8|TRBJ1-6
TGTGCCAGCAGCTTTAAAGGGGGCTCCTATAATTCACCCCTCCACTTT
CASSFKGGSYNSPLHF
>NA|NA|TRBV5-1|TRBJ2-3
TGCGCCAGCAGCTTGTACAGCCCCACAGATACGCAGTATTTT
CASSLYSPTDTQYF
>NA|NA|TRBV21-1|TRBJ1-1
TGTGCCGGACAGAATCAAGCTTTCTTT
CAGQNQAFF
>NA|NA|TRBV30|TRBJ2-5
TGTGCCTGGAGAGGCGGACTCAAAGAGACCCAGTACTTC
CAWRGGLKETQYF
>many|NA|TRBV6-5|TRBJ1-5
TGTGCCAGCAGTTACTCCCTGAGCAATCAGCCCCAGCATTTT
CASSYSLSNQPQHF
>NA|TRBD2|TRBV6-5|TRBJ2-3
TGTGCCAGCAATACGCGGGGGGGCATAGATACGCAGTATTTT
CASNTRGGIDTQYF
>NA|TRBD1|TRBV10-3|TRBJ1-2
TGTGCCATCAGTGTACAGGGGAACTATGGCTACACCTTC
CAISVQGNYGYTF
>NA|TRBD1|TRBV29-1|TRBJ1-5
TGCAGCGTTGGGCAGGGGGCAGAACAGCCCCAGCATTTT
CSVGQGAEQPQHF
>NA|TRBD1|TRBV10-3|TRBJ1-6
TGTGCCATCAGTGAGGGACAGGATTATAATTCACCCCTCCACTTT
CAISEGQDYNSPLHF